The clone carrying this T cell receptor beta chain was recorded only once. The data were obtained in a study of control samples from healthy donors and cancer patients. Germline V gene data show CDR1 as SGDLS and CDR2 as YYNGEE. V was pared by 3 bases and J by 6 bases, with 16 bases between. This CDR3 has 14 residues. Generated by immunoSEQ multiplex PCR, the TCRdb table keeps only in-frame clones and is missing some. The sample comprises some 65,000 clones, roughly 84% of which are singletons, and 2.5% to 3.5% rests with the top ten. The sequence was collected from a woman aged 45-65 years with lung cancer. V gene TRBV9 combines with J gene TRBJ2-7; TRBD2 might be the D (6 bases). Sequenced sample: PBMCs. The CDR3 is CASSAGLIGGEQYF. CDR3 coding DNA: TGTGCCAGCAGCGCAGGACTAATCGGCGGCGAGCAGTACTTC.